Listed below are T cell receptor beta chains from one sample, sequenced in a study of CD8 T cells in ankylosing spondylitis. Via MiXCR, TCRdb re-called the 5' RACE reads, giving one row per CDR3 protein. The sample includes around 91,000 distinct CDR3 sequences, just under 9% of them seen just once. Material for sequencing was blood, either unsorted or a sorted T cell fraction (not recorded which). All receptors derive from a male donor with ankylosing spondylitis. CDR3s include the opening cysteine and the closing phenylalanine or tryptophan. Fields, in order: V gene, clone size, CDR3 length, J gene, D gene, CDR3 DNA, CDR3 protein. The D gene is left open where the match is weak. Only part of the rows carry a size: once, few, many, or a class if the clone is expanded.

TRBV4-1	few	14	TRBJ1-2	-	TGCGCCAGCAGCCAATCAGGGTGGGGCTATGGCTACACCTTC	CASSQSGWGYGYTF
TRBV20-1	many	15	TRBJ2-7	TRBD2	TGCAGTGCTGAATGGGGGACTAGCGGGAGTGACGAGCAGTACTTC	CSAEWGTSGSDEQYF
TRBV27	many	13	TRBJ2-5	-	TGTGCCAGCAGCCTAGGGGACCTAGAGACCCAGTACTTC	CASSLGDLETQYF
TRBV29-1	few	14	TRBJ2-1	-	TGCAGCGTTGTTGGCAGGGACTCCTACAATGAGCAGTTCTTC	CSVVGRDSYNEQFF
TRBV5-1	many	14	TRBJ1-1	-	TGCGCCAGCAGCTTGGGTGATACGAACACTGAAGCTTTCTTT	CASSLGDTNTEAFF
TRBV13	few	14	TRBJ2-7	-	TGTGCCAGCAGCCCGAGGGGTAGGACCTACGAGCAGTACTTC	CASSPRGRTYEQYF
TRBV19	few	16	TRBJ2-1	-	TGTGCCAGTCACGGTGAGACTAGTCTTACCTACAATGAGCAGTTCTTC	CASHGETSLTYNEQFF
TRBV6-1	-	14	TRBJ2-7	-	TGTGCCAGCAGTGAAGGGGACCTCGGCCACGAGCAGTACTTC	CASSEGDLGHEQYF
TRBV13	few	15	TRBJ2-7	-	TGTGCCAGCAGCTTAGCGAGTCAGTCCCTCTACGAGCAGTACTTC	CASSLASQSLYEQYF
TRBV9	many	14	TRBJ2-7	TRBD1	TGTGCCAGCAGCCCTCAGGGGGTTGGGTACGAGCAGTACTTC	CASSPQGVGYEQYF
TRBV6-1	-	13	TRBJ2-1	TRBD2	TGTGCCAGCAGTCCAGGGACTAGCAATGAGCAGTTCTTC	CASSPGTSNEQFF
TRBV29-1	many	11	TRBJ2-1	-	TGCAGCGTTGTTCGGATGAATGAGCAGTTCTTC	CSVVRMNEQFF
TRBV24-1	many	13	TRBJ2-1	-	TGTGCCACCAGTGATTTGGGAGTTGATGAGCAGTTCTTC	CATSDLGVDEQFF